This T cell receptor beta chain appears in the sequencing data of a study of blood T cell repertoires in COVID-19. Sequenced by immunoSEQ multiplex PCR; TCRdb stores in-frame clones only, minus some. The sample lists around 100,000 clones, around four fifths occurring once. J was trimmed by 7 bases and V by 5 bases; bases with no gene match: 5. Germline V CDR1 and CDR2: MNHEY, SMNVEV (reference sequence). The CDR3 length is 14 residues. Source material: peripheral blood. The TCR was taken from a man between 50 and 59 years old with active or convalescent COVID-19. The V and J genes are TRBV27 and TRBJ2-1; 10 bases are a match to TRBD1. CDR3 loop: CASSPGTGVNEQFF. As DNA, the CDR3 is TGTGCCAGCAGTCCCGGGACAGGGGTAAATGAGCAGTTCTTC.